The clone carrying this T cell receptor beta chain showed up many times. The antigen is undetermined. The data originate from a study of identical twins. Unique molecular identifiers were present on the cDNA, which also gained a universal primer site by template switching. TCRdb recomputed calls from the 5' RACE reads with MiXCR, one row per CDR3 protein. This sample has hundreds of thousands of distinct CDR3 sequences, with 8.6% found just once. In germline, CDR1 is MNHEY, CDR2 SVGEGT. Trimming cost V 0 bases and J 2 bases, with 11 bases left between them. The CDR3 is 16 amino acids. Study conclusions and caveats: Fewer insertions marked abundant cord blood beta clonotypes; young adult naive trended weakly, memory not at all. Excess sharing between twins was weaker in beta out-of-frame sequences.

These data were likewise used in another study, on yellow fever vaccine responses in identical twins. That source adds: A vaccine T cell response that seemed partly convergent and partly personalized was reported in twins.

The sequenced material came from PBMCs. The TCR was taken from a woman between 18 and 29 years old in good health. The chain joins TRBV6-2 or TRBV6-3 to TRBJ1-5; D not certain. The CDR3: CASSYSQELGNQPQHF. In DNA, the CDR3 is TGTGCCAGCAGTTACTCTCAGGAATTGGGCAATCAGCCCCAGCATTTT.